This T cell receptor (beta chain) was identified in a study of CD8+ T cells in alopecia areata (dated by TCRdb to 2016 to 2019). For the wider study: Treated patients were enrolled in an open-label pilot trial of oral tofacitinib at 5 to 10 mg twice daily for moderate-to-severe alopecia areata. Biopsies were taken from tofacitinib-treated patients at baseline and again at 4 and 24 weeks into treatment, and several of those patients also had a later scalp biopsy. The RNA source kit depended on sample type: the PAXgene miRNA kit for fixed scalp, the miRNeasy kit for PBMCs, and the RNeasy kit for mouse skin. Patients received tofacitinib for 6 to 18 months and were then followed off drug for 6 months to check for delayed response and recurrence. Disease severity in treated patients was measured with the SALT score, which quantifies the percentage of affected scalp surface area. In both human patients and the C3H/HeJ mouse model, the study applied high-throughput TCRbeta sequencing to look at T cell clonal expansion in alopecia areata. On the human side, TCRbeta sequencing was run on scalp tissue and on sorted CD4+ and CD8+ peripheral blood T cells from healthy controls and from alopecia areata patients with either patchy or totalis/universalis disease. TCRbeta CDR3 regions were amplified by immunoSEQ multiplex PCR with 35 Vbeta forward and 13 Jbeta reverse primers. Scalp clonality was compared among normal scalp (n=4), patchy alopecia areata scalp (n=8), and alopecia totalis/universalis scalp (n=8). The research as a whole found: Compared with normal scalp, lesional scalp, particularly in alopecia totalis/universalis, had higher clonality and more expanded CD8+ clones, which suggests antigenic drive. Many expanded lesional clones were found to persist in scalp and blood during tofacitinib treatment, and relapse after treatment cessation may be partly explained by this persistence. Because the treated cohort was small and included a single nonresponder, larger studies are needed to assess links between baseline CD8+ expansion and response. Scalp TCR repertoire analysis is complicated because resident alphabeta T cells in normal human skin are also sequenced, whereas mouse skin is dominated by gammadelta T cells. Tofacitinib significantly lowered scalp clonality and the number of expanded CD8+ clones among the top 100 scalp clones. Shared TCR sequences between patients were less evident than in mice, which may be partly attributable to HLA diversity in the patient population.

Note on this clone: Its specific antigen is unknown. No base quality information exists; no much larger clone differs at one position.

The protocol used for the library was the immunoSEQ multiplex PCR assay. For TCR sequencing, RNA was extracted from every sample and reverse transcribed into cDNA to serve as template. SuperScript III was used to make first-strand cDNA, primed with a 2:1 mix of oligo-dT and random hexamers. A synthetic immune receptor repertoire was used to measure amplification bias, and any remaining bias was corrected computationally. The authors' pipeline ran thus. Raw reads were preprocessed to remove errors, and CDR3 was defined by IMGT conventions from the conserved cysteine to phenylalanine. To get clonality, Shannon entropy was normalized by log2 of the number of productive unique TCRs and the result was subtracted from 1. Whether each scalp clone was CD4 or CD8 was inferred by checking scalp TCRbeta sequences against the CD4 and CD8 repertoires from sorted blood. This immuneACCESS table, as held by TCRdb, lists in-frame sequences with V and J called but not all clones. Of the missing ones, under half trace to an unresolved V gene in checked studies; the others have no known cause. That table gives V, J and clone size, and the DNA gave D and trimming. Here the sample has approximately 140,000 clones; around 83% occur a single time. Around 13% of the sample lies in the top ten.

In light of the paper, this sample's time point label describes: about 4 weeks on oral tofacitinib. The treatment or condition label, read with the paper, signifies: oral pan-JAK inhibitor, 5-10 mg twice daily. Lesional scalp punch biopsies and peripheral blood were collected from alopecia areata patients. PBMCs were separated by density centrifugation and stained for CD3, CD4 and CD8, after which CD4+ and CD8+ T cells were sorted on a FACSAria. Measured from the cysteine to the phenylalanine, the CDR3 is 14 residues long. Just the 42-base CDR3 DNA is kept, in frame starting at base 1. V is pruned by 3 bases and J by 5 bases, leaving 6 bases of the junction without a gene match. Taken from the germline V gene, the CDR1 and CDR2 loops are SGDLS and YYNGEE.

The receptor was derived from a human donor with alopecia areata. The chain was built from TRBV9 and TRBJ2-5, with TRBD2 identical over 8 junction bases. The specimen comprised CD8+ T cells sorted from blood, sampled at week 4, from a patient treated with tofacitinib. The CDR3 in this case is CASSGTSMGETQYF. The DNA sequence is as follows: TGTGCCAGCAGCGGGACTAGCATGGGGGAGACCCAGTACTTC.